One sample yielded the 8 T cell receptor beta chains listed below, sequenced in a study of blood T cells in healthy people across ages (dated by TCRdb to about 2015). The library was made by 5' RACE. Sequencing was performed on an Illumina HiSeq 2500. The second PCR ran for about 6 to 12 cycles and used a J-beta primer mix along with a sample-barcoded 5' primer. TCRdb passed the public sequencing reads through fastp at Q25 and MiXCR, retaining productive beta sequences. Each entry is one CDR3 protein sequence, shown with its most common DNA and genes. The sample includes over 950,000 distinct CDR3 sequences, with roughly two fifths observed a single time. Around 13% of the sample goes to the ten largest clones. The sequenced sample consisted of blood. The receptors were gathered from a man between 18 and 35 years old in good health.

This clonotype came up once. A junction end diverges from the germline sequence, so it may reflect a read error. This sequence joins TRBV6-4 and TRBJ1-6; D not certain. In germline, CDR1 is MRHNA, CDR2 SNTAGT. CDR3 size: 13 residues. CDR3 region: CASSDSFGSLLHF. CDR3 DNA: TGTGCCAGCAGTGACTCATTCGGATCACTCCTCCACTTT.

The CDR3 sequence: CASSYRGILTVEQYF. Written as DNA, the CDR3 is TGTGCCAGCAGTTACAGGGGGATCCTTACCGTCGAGCAGTACTTC. The chain recombines TRBV6-2 or TRBV6-3 with TRBJ2-7; the D gene is possibly TRBD1 (6 bases). Germline loops: CDR1 MNHEY, CDR2 SVGEGT. The CDR3 has 15 residues. The germline V and J ends were trimmed by 2 bases and 6 bases, with 17 bases remaining between them.

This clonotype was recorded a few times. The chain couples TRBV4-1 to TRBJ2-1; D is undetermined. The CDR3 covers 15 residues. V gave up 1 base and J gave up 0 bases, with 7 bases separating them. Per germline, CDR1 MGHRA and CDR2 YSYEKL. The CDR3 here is CASSQGHLSYNEQFF. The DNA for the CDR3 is TGCGCCAGCAGCCAAGGACACCTCTCCTACAATGAGCAGTTCTTC.

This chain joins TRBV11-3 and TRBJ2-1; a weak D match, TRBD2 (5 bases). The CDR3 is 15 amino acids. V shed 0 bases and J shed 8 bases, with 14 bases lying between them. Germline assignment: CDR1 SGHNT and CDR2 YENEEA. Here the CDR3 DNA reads TGTGCCAGCAGCTTAGATCTAGAGGGTGAGCATGAGCAGTTCTTC. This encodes CASSLDLEGEHEQFF.

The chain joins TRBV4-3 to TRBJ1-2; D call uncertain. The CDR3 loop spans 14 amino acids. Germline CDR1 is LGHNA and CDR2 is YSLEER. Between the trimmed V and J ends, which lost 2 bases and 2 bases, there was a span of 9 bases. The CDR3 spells CASSQRGGNYGYTF. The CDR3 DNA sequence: TGCGCCAGCAGCCAACGGGGTGGGAACTATGGCTACACCTTC.

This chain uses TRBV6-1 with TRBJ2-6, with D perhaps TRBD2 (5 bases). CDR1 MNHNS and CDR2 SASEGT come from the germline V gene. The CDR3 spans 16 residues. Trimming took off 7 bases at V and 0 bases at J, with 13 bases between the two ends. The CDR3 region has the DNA TGTGCCAGCATGGAGGTGGGCGACTCTGGGGCCAACGTCCTGACTTTC. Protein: CASMEVGDSGANVLTF.

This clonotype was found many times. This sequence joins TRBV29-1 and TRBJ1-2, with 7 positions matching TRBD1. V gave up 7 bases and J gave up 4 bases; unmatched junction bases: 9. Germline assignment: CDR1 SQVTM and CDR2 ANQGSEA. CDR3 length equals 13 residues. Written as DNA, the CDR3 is TGCAGCGCTATAGGGGGACAGCTCTATGGCTACACCTTC. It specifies CSAIGGQLYGYTF.

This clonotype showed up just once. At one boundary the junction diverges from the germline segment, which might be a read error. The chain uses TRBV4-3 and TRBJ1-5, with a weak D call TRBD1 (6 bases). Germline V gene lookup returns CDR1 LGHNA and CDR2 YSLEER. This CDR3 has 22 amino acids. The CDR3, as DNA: TGCGCCAGCAGCCAAGAGGGGTGGGTTGAAGGGGGTGGATATTATAGCAATCAGCCCCGGCATTTT. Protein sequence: CASSQEGWVEGGGYYSNQPRHF.